Given below is one T cell receptor (beta chain) in context. Its cognate antigen is unknown. Trimming took 5 bases from V and 2 from J; bases not matched to a gene: 8. The CDR3 runs 16 residues. The germline V gene encodes CDR1 SEHNR and CDR2 FQNEAQ (reference sequence). The PCR ran on 60 Vbeta and 13 Jbeta primers. Profiling relied on immunoSEQ multiplex PCR, and the TCRdb table lists in-frame clones only, not all of them. The sample lists some 130,000 clones, around three quarters seen once, with 1.5% to 2.5% in the top ten. The data originate from a study of cytomegalovirus exposure and HLA in healthy donors. Findings of the study overall: TCR beta V- and J-gene trimming, according to a later analysis, was linked to a missense DCLRE1C variant. For most TCR sequences rarity was the rule, although some public TCRs occurred in many donors.

The chain is built from TRBV7-9 and TRBJ2-3, with 9 bases that match TRBD2. The sequence was collected from a man aged 18 to 30 in good health and CMV-seronegative. Sequencing used PBMCs. The CDR3 sequence is CASSQQTSGATDTQYF. CDR3 DNA: TGTGCCAGCAGCCAGCAGACTAGCGGAGCCACAGATACGCAGTATTTT.